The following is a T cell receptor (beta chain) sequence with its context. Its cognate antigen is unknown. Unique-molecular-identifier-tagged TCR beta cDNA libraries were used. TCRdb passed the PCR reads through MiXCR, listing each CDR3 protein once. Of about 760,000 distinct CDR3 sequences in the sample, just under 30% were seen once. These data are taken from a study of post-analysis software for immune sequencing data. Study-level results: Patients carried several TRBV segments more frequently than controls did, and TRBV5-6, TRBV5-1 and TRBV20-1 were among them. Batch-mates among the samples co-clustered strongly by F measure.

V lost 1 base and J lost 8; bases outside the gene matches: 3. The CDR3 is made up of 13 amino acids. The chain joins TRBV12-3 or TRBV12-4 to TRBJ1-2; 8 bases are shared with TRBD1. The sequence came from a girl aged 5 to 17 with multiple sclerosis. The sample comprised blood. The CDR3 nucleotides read TGTGCCAGCAGTTTAGGGGACAGGAAAGGCTACACCTTC. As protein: CASSLGDRKGYTF.